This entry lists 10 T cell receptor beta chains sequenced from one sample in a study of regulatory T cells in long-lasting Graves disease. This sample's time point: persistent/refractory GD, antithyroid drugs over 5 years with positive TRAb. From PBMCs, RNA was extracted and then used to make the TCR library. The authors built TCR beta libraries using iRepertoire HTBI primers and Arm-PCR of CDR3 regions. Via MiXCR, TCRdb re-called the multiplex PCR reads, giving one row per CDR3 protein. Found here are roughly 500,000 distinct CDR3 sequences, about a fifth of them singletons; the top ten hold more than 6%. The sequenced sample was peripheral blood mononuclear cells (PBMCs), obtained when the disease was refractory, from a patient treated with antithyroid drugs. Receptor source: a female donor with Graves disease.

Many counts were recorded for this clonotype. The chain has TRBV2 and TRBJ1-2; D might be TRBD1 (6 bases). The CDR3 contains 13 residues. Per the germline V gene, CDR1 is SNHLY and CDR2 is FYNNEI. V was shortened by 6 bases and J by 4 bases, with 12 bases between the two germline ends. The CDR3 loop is CASREGGSYGYTF. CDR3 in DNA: TGTGCCAGCAGGGAGGGGGGGAGCTATGGCTACACCTTC.

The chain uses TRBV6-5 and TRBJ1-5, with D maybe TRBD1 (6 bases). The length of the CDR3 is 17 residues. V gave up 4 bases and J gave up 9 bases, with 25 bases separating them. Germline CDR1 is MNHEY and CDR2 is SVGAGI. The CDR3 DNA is TGTGCCAGCAGTTCTATCGCCCCGGACAGCCTTGGGAGGCCCCAGCATTTT. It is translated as CASSSIAPDSLGRPQHF.

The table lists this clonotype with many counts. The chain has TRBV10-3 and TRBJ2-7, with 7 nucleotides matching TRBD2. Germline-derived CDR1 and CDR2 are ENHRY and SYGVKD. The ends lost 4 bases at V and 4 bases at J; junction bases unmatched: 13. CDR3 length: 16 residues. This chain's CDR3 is CAISGANEREAYEQYF. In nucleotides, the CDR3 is TGTGCCATCAGTGGGGCTAATGAGCGGGAAGCTTACGAGCAGTACTTC.

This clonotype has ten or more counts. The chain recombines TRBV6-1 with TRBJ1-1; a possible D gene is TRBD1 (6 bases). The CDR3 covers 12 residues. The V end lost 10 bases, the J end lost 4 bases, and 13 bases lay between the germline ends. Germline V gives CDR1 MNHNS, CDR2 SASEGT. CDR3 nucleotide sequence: TGTGCCATCACGACAGGTGCCACTGAAGCTTTCTTT. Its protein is CAITTGATEAFF.

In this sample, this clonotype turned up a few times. The CDR3 nucleotides are TGCGCCAGCAGCTTCTCTTCGGTAAAGTCTGGAAACACCATATATTTT. Its protein is CASSFSSVKSGNTIYF. This chain connects TRBV5-1 to TRBJ1-3; no firm D call. Trimming left V 2 bases short and J 1 base short, with 13 bases between. Germline V CDR1 and CDR2: SGHRS, YFSETQ. There are 16 residues in the CDR3.

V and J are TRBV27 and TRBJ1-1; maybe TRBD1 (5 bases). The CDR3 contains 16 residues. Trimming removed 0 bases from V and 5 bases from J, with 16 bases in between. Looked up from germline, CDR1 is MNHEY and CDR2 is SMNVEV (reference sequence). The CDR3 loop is CASSLSWQGARTEAFF. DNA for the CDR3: TGTGCCAGCAGTTTATCCTGGCAGGGCGCGAGGACTGAAGCTTTCTTT.

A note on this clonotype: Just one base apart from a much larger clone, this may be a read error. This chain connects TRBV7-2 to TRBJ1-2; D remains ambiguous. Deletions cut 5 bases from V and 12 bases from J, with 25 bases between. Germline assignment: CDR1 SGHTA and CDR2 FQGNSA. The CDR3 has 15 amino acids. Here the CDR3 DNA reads TGTGCCAGCAGCACCCGCACCATCGGAGCGGGAGGCGACACCTTC. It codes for CASSTRTIGAGGDTF.

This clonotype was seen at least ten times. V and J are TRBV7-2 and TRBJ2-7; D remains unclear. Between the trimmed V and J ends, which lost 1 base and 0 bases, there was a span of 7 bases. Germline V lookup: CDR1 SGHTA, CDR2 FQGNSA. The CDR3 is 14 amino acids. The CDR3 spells CASSLGWGSYEQYF. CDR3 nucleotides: TGTGCCAGCAGCTTAGGATGGGGCTCCTACGAGCAGTACTTC.

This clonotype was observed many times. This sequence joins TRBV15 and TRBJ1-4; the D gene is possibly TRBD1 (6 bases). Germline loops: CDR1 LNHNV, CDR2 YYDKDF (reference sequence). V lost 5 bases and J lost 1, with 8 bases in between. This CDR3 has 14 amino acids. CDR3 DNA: TGTGCCACCAGCGAGGGGGAAACTAATGAAAAACTGTTTTTT. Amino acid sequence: CATSEGETNEKLFF.

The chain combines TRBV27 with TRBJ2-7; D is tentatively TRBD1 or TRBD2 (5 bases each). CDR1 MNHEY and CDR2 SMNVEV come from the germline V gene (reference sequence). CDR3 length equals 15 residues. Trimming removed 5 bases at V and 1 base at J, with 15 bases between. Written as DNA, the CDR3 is TGTGCCAGCAGTCTCCGGGGCGAGGGGTCCTACGAGCAGTACTTC. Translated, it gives CASSLRGEGSYEQYF.